A single sample gave rise to the 29 T cell receptor beta chains below, sequenced in a study of T cells after yellow fever vaccination. MiXCR, run by TCRdb on the 5' RACE reads, gives a single entry per CDR3 protein. Of a few hundred thousand distinct CDR3 sequences in the sample, 8.1% were seen once. The source material was PBMCs, sampled about 49 days after the first yellow fever vaccination. The receptors come from a man aged 18 to 29 who received the YFV17D yellow fever vaccine.

This chain joins TRBV29-1 and TRBJ2-5, with D possibly being TRBD1 (6 bases). This CDR3 spans 15 amino acids. V was shortened by 2 bases and J by 5 bases, with 18 bases between the two germline ends. The germline V gene encodes CDR1 SQVTM and CDR2 ANQGSEA. As DNA, the CDR3 is TGCAGCGTTGAATTCGGCAGGGGAAGTGCGGAGACCCAGTACTTC. Residues: CSVEFGRGSAETQYF.

This clonotype showed up just once. J is TRBJ1-6 and V is TRBV6-1, with TRBD1 matching 7 bases. Germline CDR1 is MNHNS and CDR2 is SASEGT. This CDR3 spans 14 amino acids. V trimming: 5 bases; J trimming: 7 bases; junction bases outside the gene matches: 5. The CDR3 DNA reads TGTGCCAGCAGTCCTGACAGGGCCAATTCACCCCTCCACTTT. Amino acids: CASSPDRANSPLHF.

The J gene is TRBJ1-6, the V gene TRBV7-8; tentative D call: TRBD1 (5 bases). The CDR3 runs to 17 residues. V lost 5 bases and J lost 0, with 14 bases in between. From germline, CDR1 is SGHVS and CDR2 FQNEAQ. CDR3 DNA: TGTGCCAGCAGCGCGACAGCCGGAGGCTCCTATAATTCACCCCTCCACTTT. Translated, it gives CASSATAGGSYNSPLHF.

The gene calls are TRBV18 and TRBJ2-3, with D perhaps assigned TRBD1 or TRBD2 (5 bases each). Trimming took 2 bases from V and 4 from J, leaving 10 bases between them. The germline V gene encodes CDR1 KGHSH and CDR2 LQKENI. The CDR3 covers 14 residues. The CDR3 loop is CASSPSRGPDTQYF. The CDR3 bases are TGTGCCAGCTCACCAAGCCGGGGCCCAGATACGCAGTATTTT.

The chain uses TRBV6-1 and TRBJ2-5; D may be TRBD1 or TRBD2 (6 bases each). This CDR3 is 16 amino acids long. The V gene lost 5 bases and the J gene lost 5 bases, with 21 bases spanning the gap. Germline CDR1 MNHNS, CDR2 SASEGT. CDR3 nucleotide sequence: TGTGCCAGCAGTCTAGACCCAGGGGAGGCATGGGAGACCCAGTACTTC. Its protein product is CASSLDPGEAWETQYF.

This rearrangement joins TRBV27 to TRBJ1-6; tentative D call: TRBD1 (6 bases). CDR1 MNHEY and CDR2 SMNVEV come from the germline V gene (reference sequence). Trimming left V 11 bases short and J 9 bases short, with 26 bases between. The CDR3 sequence is 16 residues long. The CDR3 DNA reads as TGTGCCTGCTGCCGCAGGGGTCCCCCCTTTATTTCACCCCTCCACTTT. Residues: CACCRRGPPFISPLHF.

This chain uses TRBV5-1 with TRBJ2-5; TRBD2 agrees at 12 bases. Germline values: CDR1 SGHRS, CDR2 YFSETQ. The length of the CDR3 is 18 residues. V was clipped by 2 bases and J by 5 bases; unmatched bases: 13. CDR3 amino acids: CASSLSTSGGLARETQYF. For the CDR3, the DNA is TGCGCCAGCAGCTTATCCACTAGCGGGGGGCTCGCCCGGGAGACCCAGTACTTC.

The rearrangement uses TRBV7-7 and TRBJ2-1; D might be TRBD1 (6 bases). Germline V CDR1 and CDR2: SSHAT, FNYEAQ (reference sequence). Trimming shortened V by 5 bases and J by 9 bases, and 17 bases separated the two germline ends. CDR3 length: 14 amino acids. The CDR3 loop is CASSPQIQGSEQFF. The CDR3 bases are TGTGCCAGCAGCCCACAGATACAGGGAAGTGAGCAGTTCTTC. The full variable domain, in which reference TRBV7-7 and TRBJ2-1 provide the parts outside the CDR3, is GAGVSQSPRYKVTKRGQDVTLRCDPISSHATLYWYQQALGQGPEFLTYFNYEAQPDKSGLPSDRFSAERPEGSISTLTIQRTEQRDSAMYRCASSPQIQGSEQFFGPGTRLTVL.

This clonotype was seen more than once but under ten times. V usage is TRBV11-2 and J usage is TRBJ2-5, with TRBD2 as a possible D gene (6 bases). Germline V gives CDR1 SGHAT, CDR2 FQNNGV. The CDR3 has 15 residues. Trimming took off 5 bases at V and 2 bases at J, with 15 bases between the two ends. The CDR3 is CASSEPAGSQETQYF. CDR3 nucleotide sequence: TGTGCCAGCAGCGAACCAGCGGGCTCACAAGAGACCCAGTACTTC.

This clonotype has ten or more counts. The CDR3 sequence: CSVPRSPFMNTEAFF. The CDR3 nucleotides read TGCAGTGTTCCGAGAAGCCCGTTCATGAACACTGAAGCTTTCTTT. The chain carries TRBV20-1 and TRBJ1-1; D gene unclear. The CDR3 totals 15 residues. Germline CDR1 is DFQATT and CDR2 is SNEGSKA (reference sequence). The V and J ends lost 7 bases and 0 bases respectively, with 18 bases between them.

This clonotype showed up just a few times. The chain uses TRBV20-1 and TRBJ2-7, with D possibly matching TRBD2 (6 bases). Germline V gives CDR1 DFQATT, CDR2 SNEGSKA (reference sequence). The V end lost 6 bases, the J end lost 0 bases, and 15 bases lay between the germline ends. The CDR3 runs to 14 residues. The DNA for the CDR3 is TGCAGTGCCGCTTCCCCGGGGGTCTCCTACGAGCAGTACGTC. Protein product: CSAASPGVSYEQYV.

This chain uses TRBV5-1 with TRBJ2-3; unclear D gene. V was cut by 0 bases and J by 6 bases, with 11 bases left in between. The V gene's germline CDR1 is SGHRS and CDR2 YFSETQ. The CDR3 is 14 residues long. CDR3 coding DNA: TGCGCCAGCAGCTTGGCCGTGGTAGTGGATACGCAGTATTTT. Its protein product is CASSLAVVVDTQYF.

This clonotype was counted at least ten times. The chain couples TRBV9 to TRBJ2-1, with D possibly matching TRBD2 (5 bases). Germline loops: CDR1 SGDLS, CDR2 YYNGEE. This CDR3 contains 14 residues. V dropped 0 bases and J dropped 13 bases, with 17 bases sitting between them. For the CDR3, the DNA is TGTGCCAGCAGCGTAGACCCTACTAGTTTTGAACAGTTCTTC. This gives the protein CASSVDPTSFEQFF.

This clonotype was detected a few times. This sequence joins TRBV25-1 and TRBJ1-2, with D unclear. CDR3 length: 12 residues. Trimming pared 1 base from V and 8 bases from J, leaving 8 bases between. Germline V gives CDR1 MGHDK, CDR2 SYGVNS. CDR3 residues: CASSESVGGYTF. The CDR3 DNA reads TGTGCCAGCAGTGAATCCGTGGGCGGCTACACCTTC.

The chain employs TRBV6-4 and TRBJ1-5; D ambiguous. CDR3 length equals 14 residues. V lost 3 bases, J lost 4 bases, and 10 bases lay in between. Looked up from germline, CDR1 is MRHNA and CDR2 is SNTAGT. CDR3 DNA: TGTGCCAGCAGTGATGAAGGAATTAATCAGCCCCAGCATTTT. Its protein product is CASSDEGINQPQHF.

The CDR3 sequence: CASSQGGILSSYNSPLHF. CDR3 sequence (DNA): TGCGCCAGCAGCCAAGGGGGGATCCTTAGCTCCTATAATTCACCCCTCCACTTT. This sequence joins TRBV4-1 and TRBJ1-6; a weak D match, TRBD1 (5 bases). The V gene's germline CDR1 is MGHRA and CDR2 YSYEKL. The CDR3 covers 18 residues. The V end lost 1 base, the J end lost 0 bases, and 13 bases lay between the germline ends.

The chain employs TRBV5-1 and TRBJ1-4; 9 bases map to TRBD1. The CDR3 length is 14 residues. The V gene's germline CDR1 is SGHRS and CDR2 YFSETQ. With V trimmed by 4 bases and J by 5 bases, 3 bases remained unmatched. The CDR3 spells CASSMTGGNEKLFF. The CDR3 DNA sequence: TGCGCCAGCAGCATGACAGGGGGAAATGAAAAACTGTTTTTT.

The chain links TRBV7-9 to TRBJ2-7; D may be TRBD2 (5 bases). Germline values: CDR1 SEHNR, CDR2 FQNEAQ (reference sequence). The V and J ends lost 1 base and 0 bases respectively, with 13 bases between them. The CDR3 is made up of 16 amino acids. CDR3 sequence reads: CASSLGGSGSSYEQYV. DNA for the CDR3: TGTGCCAGCAGCTTAGGAGGAAGCGGCAGCTCCTACGAGCAGTACGTC.

The chain uses TRBV5-1 and TRBJ1-6; D gene unclear. Germline-derived CDR1 and CDR2 are SGHRS and YFSETQ. The CDR3 spans 14 residues. The V and J ends lost 0 bases and 7 bases respectively, with 8 bases between them. The CDR3 coding sequence is TGCGCCAGCAGCTTGGCCGTTTCAAATTCACCCCTCCACTTT. Translating it yields CASSLAVSNSPLHF.

This clonotype was found many times. The CDR3 coding sequence is TGTGCCAGCAGCCCCGGGGTTGGGGGGGCTGGTGCAGATACGCAGTATTTT. Its translation: CASSPGVGGAGADTQYF. The chain employs TRBV7-9 and TRBJ2-3, with D maybe TRBD2 (7 bases). CDR1 is SEHNR and CDR2 is FQNEAQ in the germline V gene (reference sequence). The V end lost 5 bases, the J end lost 4 bases, and 22 bases lay between the germline ends. The CDR3 runs 17 residues.

Many counts were recorded for this clonotype. This chain joins TRBV29-1 and TRBJ1-1; 7 bases align to TRBD1. Germline V gives CDR1 SQVTM, CDR2 ANQGSEA. V was pared by 0 bases and J by 7 bases, with 11 bases of the junction left unmatched. The CDR3 runs to 15 residues. CDR3 residues: CSVEDEGRGVIEAFF. Written as DNA, the CDR3 is TGCAGCGTTGAAGATGAGGGCAGGGGGGTAATTGAAGCTTTCTTT.

A few counts support this clonotype. In DNA form, the CDR3 reads TGTGCCAGCTCACCACTTTACGCCTCTCCCAACTCTGGGGCCAACGTCCTGACTTTC. Encoded protein: CASSPLYASPNSGANVLTF. V usage is TRBV18 and J usage is TRBJ2-6; D remains unclear. V was shortened by 1 base and J by 0 bases, with 16 bases between the two germline ends. The CDR3 spans 19 residues. Germline assignment: CDR1 KGHSH and CDR2 LQKENI.

V gene TRBV7-2 combines with J gene TRBJ1-4; tentative D call: TRBD1 (6 bases). Trimming pared 11 bases from V and 4 bases from J, leaving 17 bases between. Germline-derived CDR1 and CDR2 are SGHTA and FQGNSA. The CDR3 totals 14 residues. The CDR3 coding sequence is TGTGCCTCGCGGAGGGGGACGGTTAATGAAAAACTGTTTTTT. Translated, it gives CASRRGTVNEKLFF.

This clonotype was recorded a few times. V is TRBV7-9 and J is TRBJ2-3, with unresolved D. The germline V gene encodes CDR1 SEHNR and CDR2 FQNEAQ (reference sequence). This CDR3 is built from 12 residues. The ends were cut back, 6 bases at V and 1 base at J, with 5 bases in the middle. This CDR3 reads CASRLRTDTQYF. CDR3 nucleotide sequence: TGTGCCAGCAGACTGCGCACAGATACGCAGTATTTT.

This chain connects TRBV20-1 to TRBJ2-7; the D gene is possibly TRBD2 (6 bases). The CDR3 is 11 amino acids. Germline CDR1 DFQATT, CDR2 SNEGSKA (reference sequence). The ends were cut back, 5 bases at V and 5 bases at J, with 10 bases in the middle. The CDR3 loop reads CSAGGADEQYV. CDR3 in DNA: TGCAGTGCTGGCGGGGCCGACGAGCAGTACGTC.

This clonotype was recorded at least ten times. The V gene is TRBV20-1, the J gene TRBJ1-4; D is perhaps TRBD1 (6 bases). The CDR3 extends over 13 amino acids. Trimming pared 3 bases from V and 8 bases from J, leaving 13 bases between. The germline CDR1 and CDR2 sequences are DFQATT and SNEGSKA (reference sequence). The CDR3 loop is CSASRQVVEKLFF. In DNA, the CDR3 is TGCAGTGCTAGCCGACAGGTTGTAGAAAAACTGTTTTTT.

This clonotype occurred a few times. The rearrangement joins TRBV18 to TRBJ2-5, with D possibly matching TRBD2 (6 bases). Germline V CDR1 and CDR2: KGHSH, LQKENI. V was shortened by 3 bases and J by 5 bases, with 10 bases between the two germline ends. The CDR3 is 13 amino acids. The CDR3 loop is CASSPAGWETQYF. CDR3 bases: TGTGCCAGCTCACCGGCGGGGTGGGAGACCCAGTACTTC.

The CDR3 sequence is CSASSVSGANVLTF. The CDR3 nucleotides are TGCAGTGCTAGCTCGGTCTCTGGGGCCAACGTCCTGACTTTC. V gene TRBV20-1 combines with J gene TRBJ2-6, with no clear D. V lost 3 bases and J 0 bases, leaving 6 bases between the germline ends. Germline V gene data show CDR1 as DFQATT and CDR2 as SNEGSKA (reference sequence). The CDR3 runs to 14 residues.

This clonotype turned up a few times. V usage is TRBV7-3 and J usage is TRBJ1-2; D is possibly TRBD1 (6 bases). Trimming removed 5 bases at V and 4 bases at J, with 26 bases between. This CDR3 spans 18 amino acids. Germline CDR1 is SGHTA and CDR2 is FQGTGA. In nucleotides, the CDR3 is TGTGCCAGCAGCATGAGAGGGCCAGGCTCGACAGGACCCTATGGCTACACCTTC. Translating gives CASSMRGPGSTGPYGYTF.